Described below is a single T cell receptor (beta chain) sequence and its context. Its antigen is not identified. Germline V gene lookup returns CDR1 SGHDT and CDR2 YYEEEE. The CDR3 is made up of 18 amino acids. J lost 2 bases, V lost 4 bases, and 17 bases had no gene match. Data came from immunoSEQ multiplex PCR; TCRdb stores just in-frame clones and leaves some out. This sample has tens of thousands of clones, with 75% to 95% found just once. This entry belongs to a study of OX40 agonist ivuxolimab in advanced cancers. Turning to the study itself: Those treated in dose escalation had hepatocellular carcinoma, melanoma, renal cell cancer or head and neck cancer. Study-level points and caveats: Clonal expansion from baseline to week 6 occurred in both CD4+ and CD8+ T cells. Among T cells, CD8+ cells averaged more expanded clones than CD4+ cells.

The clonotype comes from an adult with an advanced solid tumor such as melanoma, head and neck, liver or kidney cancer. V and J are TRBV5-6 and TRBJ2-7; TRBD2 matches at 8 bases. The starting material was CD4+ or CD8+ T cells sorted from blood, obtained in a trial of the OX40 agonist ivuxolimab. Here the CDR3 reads CASSPTILAGRPTYEQYF. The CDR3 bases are TGTGCCAGCAGCCCCACTATCCTAGCGGGCCGCCCCACCTACGAGCAGTACTTC.